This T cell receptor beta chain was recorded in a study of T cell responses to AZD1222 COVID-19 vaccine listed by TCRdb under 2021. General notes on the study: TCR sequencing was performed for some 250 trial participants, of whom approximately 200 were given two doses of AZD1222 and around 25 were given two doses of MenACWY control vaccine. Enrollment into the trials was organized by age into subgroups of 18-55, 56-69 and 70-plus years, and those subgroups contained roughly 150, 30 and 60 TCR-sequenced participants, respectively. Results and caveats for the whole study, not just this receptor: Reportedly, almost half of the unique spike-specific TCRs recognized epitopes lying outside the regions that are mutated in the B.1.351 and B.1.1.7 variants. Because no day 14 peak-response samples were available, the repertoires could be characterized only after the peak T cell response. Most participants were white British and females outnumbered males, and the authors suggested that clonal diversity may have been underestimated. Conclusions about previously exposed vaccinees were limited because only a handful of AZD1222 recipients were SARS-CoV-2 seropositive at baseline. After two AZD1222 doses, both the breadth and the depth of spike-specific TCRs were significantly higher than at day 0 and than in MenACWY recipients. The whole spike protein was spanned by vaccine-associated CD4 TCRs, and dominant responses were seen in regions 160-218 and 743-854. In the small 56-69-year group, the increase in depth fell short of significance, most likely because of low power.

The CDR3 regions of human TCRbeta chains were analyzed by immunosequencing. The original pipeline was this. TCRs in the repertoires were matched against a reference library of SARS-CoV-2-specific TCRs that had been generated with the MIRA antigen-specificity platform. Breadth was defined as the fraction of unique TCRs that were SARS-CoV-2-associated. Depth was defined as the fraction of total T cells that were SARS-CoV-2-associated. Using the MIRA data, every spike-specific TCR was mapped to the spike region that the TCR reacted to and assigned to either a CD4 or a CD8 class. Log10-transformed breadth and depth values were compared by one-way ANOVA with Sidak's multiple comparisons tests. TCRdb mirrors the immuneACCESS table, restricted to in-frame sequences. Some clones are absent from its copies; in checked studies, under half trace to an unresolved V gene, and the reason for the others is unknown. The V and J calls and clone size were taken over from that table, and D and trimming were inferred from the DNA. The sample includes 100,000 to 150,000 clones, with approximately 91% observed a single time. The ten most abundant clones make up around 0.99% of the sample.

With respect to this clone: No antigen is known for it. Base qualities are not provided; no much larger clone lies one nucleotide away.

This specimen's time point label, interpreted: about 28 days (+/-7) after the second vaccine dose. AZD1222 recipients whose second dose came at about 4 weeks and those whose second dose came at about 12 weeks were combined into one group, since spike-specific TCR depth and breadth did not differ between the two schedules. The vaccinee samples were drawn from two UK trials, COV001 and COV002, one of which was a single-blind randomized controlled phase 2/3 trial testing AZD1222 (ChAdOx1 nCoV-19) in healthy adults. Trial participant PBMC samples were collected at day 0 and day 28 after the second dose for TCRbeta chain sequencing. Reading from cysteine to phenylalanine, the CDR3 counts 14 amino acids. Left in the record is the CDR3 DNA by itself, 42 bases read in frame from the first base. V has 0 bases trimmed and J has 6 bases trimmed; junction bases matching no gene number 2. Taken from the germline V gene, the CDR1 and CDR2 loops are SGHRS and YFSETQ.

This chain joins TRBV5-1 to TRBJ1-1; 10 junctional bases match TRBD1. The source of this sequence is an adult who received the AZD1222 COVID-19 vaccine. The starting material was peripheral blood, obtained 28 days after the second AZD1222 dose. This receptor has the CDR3 CASSLGDRGSEAFF. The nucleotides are TGCGCCAGCAGCTTGGGGGACAGGGGTTCTGAAGCTTTCTTT.